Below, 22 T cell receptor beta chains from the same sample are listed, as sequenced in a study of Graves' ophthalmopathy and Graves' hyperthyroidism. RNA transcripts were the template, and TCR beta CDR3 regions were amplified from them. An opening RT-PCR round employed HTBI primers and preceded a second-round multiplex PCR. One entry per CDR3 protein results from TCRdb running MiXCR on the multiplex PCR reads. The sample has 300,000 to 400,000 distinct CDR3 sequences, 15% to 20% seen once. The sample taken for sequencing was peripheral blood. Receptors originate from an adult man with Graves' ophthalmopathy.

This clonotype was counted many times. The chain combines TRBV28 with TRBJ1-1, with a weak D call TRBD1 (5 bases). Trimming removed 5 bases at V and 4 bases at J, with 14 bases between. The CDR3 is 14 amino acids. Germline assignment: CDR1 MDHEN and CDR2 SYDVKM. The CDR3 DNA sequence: TGTGCCAGCAGTACTGGGGGGGAAGGCACTGAAGCTTTCTTT. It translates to CASSTGGEGTEAFF.

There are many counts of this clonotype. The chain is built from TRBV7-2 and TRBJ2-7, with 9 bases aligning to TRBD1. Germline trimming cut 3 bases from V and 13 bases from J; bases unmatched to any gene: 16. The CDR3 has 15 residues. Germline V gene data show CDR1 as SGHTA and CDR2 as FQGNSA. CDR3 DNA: TGTGCCAGCAGCTTCTCACCGGGACAGGGTTCTCCCAGTTACTTC. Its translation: CASSFSPGQGSPSYF.

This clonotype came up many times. The CDR3 sequence is CASSSRAPNYGYTF. The CDR3 DNA sequence: TGTGCCAGCAGCTCCCGGGCCCCAAACTATGGCTACACCTTC. This chain connects TRBV11-2 to TRBJ1-2; D remains unclear. Germline-derived CDR1 and CDR2 are SGHAT and FQNNGV. The CDR3 has 14 amino acids. V was cut by 4 bases and J by 2 bases, with 11 bases left in between.

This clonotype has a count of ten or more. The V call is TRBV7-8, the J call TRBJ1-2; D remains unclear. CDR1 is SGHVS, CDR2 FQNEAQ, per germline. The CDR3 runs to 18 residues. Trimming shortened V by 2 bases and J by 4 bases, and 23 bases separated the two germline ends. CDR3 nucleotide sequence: TGTGCCAGCAGCTTAACCGGGCAGAACCCTCAGGTTACCTATGGCTACACCTTC. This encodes CASSLTGQNPQVTYGYTF.

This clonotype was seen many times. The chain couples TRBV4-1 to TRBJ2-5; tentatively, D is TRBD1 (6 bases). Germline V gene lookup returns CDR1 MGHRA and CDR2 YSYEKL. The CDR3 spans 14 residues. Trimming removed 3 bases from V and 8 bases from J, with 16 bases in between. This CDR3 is CASSHPGLGATQYF. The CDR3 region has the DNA TGCGCCAGCAGCCATCCCGGACTGGGGGCTACCCAGTACTTC.

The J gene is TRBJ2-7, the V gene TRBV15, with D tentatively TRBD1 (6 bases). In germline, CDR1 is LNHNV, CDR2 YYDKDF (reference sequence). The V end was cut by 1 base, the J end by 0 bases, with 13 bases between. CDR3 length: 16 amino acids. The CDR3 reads CATSRGGQLSSYEQYF. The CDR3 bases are TGTGCCACCAGCAGAGGCGGACAGCTGAGCTCCTACGAGCAGTACTTC. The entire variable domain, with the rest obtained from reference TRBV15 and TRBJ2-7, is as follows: DAMVIQNPRYQVTQFGKPVTLSCSQTLNHNVMYWYQQKSSQAPKLLFHYYDKDFNNEADTPDNFQSRRPNTSFCFLDIRSPGLGDTAMYLCATSRGGQLSSYEQYFGPGTRLTVT.

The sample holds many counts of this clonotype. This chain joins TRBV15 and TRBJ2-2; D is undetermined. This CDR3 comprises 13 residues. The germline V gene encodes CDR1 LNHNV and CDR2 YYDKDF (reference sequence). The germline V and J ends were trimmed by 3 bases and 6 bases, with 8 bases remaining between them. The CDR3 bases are TGTGCCACCAGCAGGGATAGGGCCGGGGAGCTGTTTTTT. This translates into CATSRDRAGELFF.

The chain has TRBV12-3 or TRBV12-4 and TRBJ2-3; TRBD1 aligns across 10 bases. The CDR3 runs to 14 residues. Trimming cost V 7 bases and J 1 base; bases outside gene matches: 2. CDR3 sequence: CASNDRGRTDTQYF. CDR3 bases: TGTGCCAGCAACGACAGGGGGCGCACAGATACGCAGTATTTT.

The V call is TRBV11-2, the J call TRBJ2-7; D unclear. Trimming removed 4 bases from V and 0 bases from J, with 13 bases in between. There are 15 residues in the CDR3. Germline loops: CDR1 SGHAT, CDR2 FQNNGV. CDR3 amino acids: CASSSQNTVSYEQYF. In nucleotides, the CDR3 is TGTGCCAGCAGCTCGCAGAATACAGTCTCCTACGAGCAGTACTTC.

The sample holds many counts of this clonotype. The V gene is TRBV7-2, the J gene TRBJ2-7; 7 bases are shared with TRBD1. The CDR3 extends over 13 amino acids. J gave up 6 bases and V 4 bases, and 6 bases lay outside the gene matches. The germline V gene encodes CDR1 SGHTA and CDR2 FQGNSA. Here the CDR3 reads CASSSGQALEQYF. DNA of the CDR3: TGTGCCAGCAGCTCCGGACAGGCCCTCGAGCAGTACTTC.

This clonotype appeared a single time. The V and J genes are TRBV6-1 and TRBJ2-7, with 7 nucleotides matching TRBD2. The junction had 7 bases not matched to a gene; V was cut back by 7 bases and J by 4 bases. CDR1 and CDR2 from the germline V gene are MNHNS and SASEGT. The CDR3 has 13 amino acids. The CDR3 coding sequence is TGTGCCAGCACCATGAGCGGGATATACGAGCAGTACTTC. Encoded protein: CASTMSGIYEQYF.

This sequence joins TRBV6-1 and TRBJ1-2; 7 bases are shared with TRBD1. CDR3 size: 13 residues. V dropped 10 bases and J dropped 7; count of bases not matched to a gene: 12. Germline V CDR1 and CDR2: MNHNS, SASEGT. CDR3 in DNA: TGTGCCACCCTCGTTGTGCAGGGGGGTGGCTACACCTTC. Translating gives CATLVVQGGGYTF.

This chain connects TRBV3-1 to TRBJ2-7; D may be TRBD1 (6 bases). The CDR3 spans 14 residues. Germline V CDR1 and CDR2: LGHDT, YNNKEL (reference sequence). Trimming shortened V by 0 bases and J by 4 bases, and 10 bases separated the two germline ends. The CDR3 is CASSQERGSYEQYF. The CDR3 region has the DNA TGTGCCAGCAGCCAAGAGAGGGGGTCTTACGAGCAGTACTTC.

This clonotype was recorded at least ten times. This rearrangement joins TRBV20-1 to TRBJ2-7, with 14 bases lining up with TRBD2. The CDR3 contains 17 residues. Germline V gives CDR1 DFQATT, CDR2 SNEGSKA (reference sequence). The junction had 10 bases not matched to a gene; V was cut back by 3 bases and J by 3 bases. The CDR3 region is CSASKPGLAGVHYEQYF. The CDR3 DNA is TGCAGTGCTAGTAAGCCGGGACTAGCGGGGGTCCACTACGAGCAGTACTTC.

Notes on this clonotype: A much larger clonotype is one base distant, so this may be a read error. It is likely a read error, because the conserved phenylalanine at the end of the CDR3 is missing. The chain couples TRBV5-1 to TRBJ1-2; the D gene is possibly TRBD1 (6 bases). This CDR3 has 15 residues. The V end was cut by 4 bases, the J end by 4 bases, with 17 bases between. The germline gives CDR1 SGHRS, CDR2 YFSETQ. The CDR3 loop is CASSPDSYKSYGYTL. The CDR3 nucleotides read TGCGCCAGCAGCCCGGACAGCTACAAATCCTATGGCTACACCCTC.

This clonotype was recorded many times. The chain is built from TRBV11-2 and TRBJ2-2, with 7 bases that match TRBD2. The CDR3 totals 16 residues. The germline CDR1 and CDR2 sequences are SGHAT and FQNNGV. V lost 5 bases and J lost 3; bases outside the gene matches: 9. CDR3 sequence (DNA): TGTGCCAGCAGCCCTTCGGGAGGCTCGGACACCGGGGAGCTGTTTTTT. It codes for CASSPSGGSDTGELFF.

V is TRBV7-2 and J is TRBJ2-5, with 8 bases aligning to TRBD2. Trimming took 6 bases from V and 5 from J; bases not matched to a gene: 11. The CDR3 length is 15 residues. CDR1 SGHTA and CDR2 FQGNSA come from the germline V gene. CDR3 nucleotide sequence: TGTGCCAGCAGTCCCCCGACTAGCGTGGGGGAGACCCAGTACTTC. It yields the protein CASSPPTSVGETQYF.

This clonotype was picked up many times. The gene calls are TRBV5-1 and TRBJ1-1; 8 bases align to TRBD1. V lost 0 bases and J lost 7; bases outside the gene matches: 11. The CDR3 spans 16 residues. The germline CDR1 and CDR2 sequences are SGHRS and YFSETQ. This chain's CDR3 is CASSLAVGQGVGEAFF. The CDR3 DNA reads TGCGCCAGCAGCTTGGCCGTAGGACAGGGCGTGGGTGAAGCTTTCTTT.

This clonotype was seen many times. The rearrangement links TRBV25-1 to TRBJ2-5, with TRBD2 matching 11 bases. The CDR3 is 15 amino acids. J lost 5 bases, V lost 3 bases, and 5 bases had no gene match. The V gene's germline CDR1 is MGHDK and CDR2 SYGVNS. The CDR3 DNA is TGTGCCAGCAGTGAGGCTAGCGGGAGGACGGAGACCCAGTACTTC. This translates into CASSEASGRTETQYF.

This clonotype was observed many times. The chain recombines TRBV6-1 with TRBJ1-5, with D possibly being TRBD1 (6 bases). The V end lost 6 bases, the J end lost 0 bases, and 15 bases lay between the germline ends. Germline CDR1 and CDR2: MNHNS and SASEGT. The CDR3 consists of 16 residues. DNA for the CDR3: TGTGCCAGCAGCAGGGGTGGCCGATATAGCAATCAGCCCCAGCATTTT. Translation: CASSRGGRYSNQPQHF.

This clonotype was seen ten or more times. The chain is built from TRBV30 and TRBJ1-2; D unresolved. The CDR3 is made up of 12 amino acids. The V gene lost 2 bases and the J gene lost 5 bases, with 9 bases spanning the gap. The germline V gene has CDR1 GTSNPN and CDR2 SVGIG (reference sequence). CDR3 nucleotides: TGTGCCTGGAGTTGGACCTCGTATGGCTACACCTTC. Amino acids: CAWSWTSYGYTF.

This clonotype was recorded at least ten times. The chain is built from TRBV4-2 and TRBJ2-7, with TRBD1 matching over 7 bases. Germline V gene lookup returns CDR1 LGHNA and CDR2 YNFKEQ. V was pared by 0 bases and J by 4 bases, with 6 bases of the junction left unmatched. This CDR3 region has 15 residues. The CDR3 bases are TGTGCCAGCAGCCAAGAGCCAGGGGGTAGTTACGAGCAGTACTTC. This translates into CASSQEPGGSYEQYF.